The 2 T cell receptor beta chains presented below share a single source sample, sequenced in a study of T cells in Graves' hyperthyroidism and ophthalmopathy. Amplified TCR beta CDR3 regions derived from RNA transcripts. An initial round of RT-PCR targeting the TCR CDR3 relied on the HTBI primer set. TCRdb re-called the multiplex PCR reads through MiXCR, storing one row per CDR3 protein. Altogether some 700,000 distinct CDR3 sequences are present, roughly 17% being singletons, with the ten largest covering about a sixth. Source material: blood. The receptors shown here come from a man in his fifties with Graves' hyperthyroidism.

This clonotype was seen at least ten times. The V and J genes are TRBV6-5 and TRBJ1-2, with 8 nucleotides matching TRBD1. CDR1 and CDR2 (germline): MNHEY, SVGAGI. CDR3 length: 15 residues. The trim removed 0 bases at V and 4 bases at J, leaving 4 bases unmatched. CDR3 sequence: CASSYSGQGTYGYTF. As DNA, the CDR3 is TGTGCCAGCAGTTACTCCGGACAGGGTACCTATGGCTACACCTTC.

This clonotype has more than one count but fewer than ten. The chain employs TRBV7-9 and TRBJ2-1; 9 nucleotides align to TRBD2. The CDR3 is 16 residues long. The J segment lost 2 bases and the V segment lost 3 bases, leaving 5 bases of the junction unmatched. The V gene's germline CDR1 is SEHNR and CDR2 FQNEAQ (reference sequence). CDR3 nucleotide sequence: TGTGCCAGCAGCTTGATTAGCGGGAGTCCCTACAATGAGCAGTTCTTC. Translation gives CASSLISGSPYNEQFF. Using reference TRBV7-9 and TRBJ2-1 for the parts outside the CDR3, the full variable domain is DTGVSQNPRHKITKRGQNVTFRCDPISEHNRLYWYRQTLGQGPEFLTYFQNEAQLEKSRLLSDRFSAERPKGSFSTLEIQRTEQGDSAMYLCASSLISGSPYNEQFFGPGTRLTVL.